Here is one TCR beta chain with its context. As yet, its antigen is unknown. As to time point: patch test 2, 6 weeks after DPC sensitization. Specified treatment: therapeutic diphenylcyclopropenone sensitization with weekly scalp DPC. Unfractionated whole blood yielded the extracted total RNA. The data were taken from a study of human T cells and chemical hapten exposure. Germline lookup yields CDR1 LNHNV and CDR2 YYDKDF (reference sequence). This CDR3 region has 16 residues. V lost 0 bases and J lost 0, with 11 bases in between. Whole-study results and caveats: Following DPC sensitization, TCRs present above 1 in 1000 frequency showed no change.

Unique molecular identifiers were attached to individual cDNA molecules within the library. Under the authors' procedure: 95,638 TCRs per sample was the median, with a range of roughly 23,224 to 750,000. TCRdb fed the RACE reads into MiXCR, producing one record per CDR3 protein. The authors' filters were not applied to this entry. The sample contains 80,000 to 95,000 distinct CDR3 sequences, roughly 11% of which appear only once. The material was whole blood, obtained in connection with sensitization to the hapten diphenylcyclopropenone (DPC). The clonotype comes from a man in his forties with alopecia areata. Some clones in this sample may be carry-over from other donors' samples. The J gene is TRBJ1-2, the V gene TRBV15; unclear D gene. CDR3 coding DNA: TGTGCCACCAGCAGAGATTGGTCAGAAACTAACTATGGCTACACCTTC. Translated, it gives CATSRDWSETNYGYTF.